The 26 T cell receptor beta chains in this list originate from one sample, sequenced in a study of blood T cells in healthy people across ages. Primed by a sample-barcoded 5' primer and a J-beta primer mix, a second PCR proceeded for about 7 to 12 cycles. TCRdb used MiXCR to reprocess the 5' RACE reads, holding one entry per CDR3 protein. The sample carries over 450,000 distinct CDR3 sequences, less than 25% recorded once. This sample also appeared in a second study, on T cells of mothers and their children.

Sequencing was performed on blood. The receptors originated from a boy aged 5 to 17 in good health.

This chain joins TRBV14 and TRBJ2-1; D ambiguous. With the DNA end fitting TRBJ2-7 better, the J assignment may be wrong. This CDR3 contains 18 residues. CDR1 is SGHDN, CDR2 FVKESK, per germline. CDR3 DNA: TGTGCCAGCAGCCAAGGGGTTTCTCCTCCCCCCGTACCCTACGAGCAGTACTTC. This encodes CASSQGVSPPPVPYEQYF.

This clonotype was seen a handful of times. The rearrangement links TRBV9 to TRBJ2-1; 7 nucleotides line up with TRBD2. CDR3 length equals 15 residues. The ends lost 0 bases at V and 7 bases at J; junction bases unmatched: 7. Germline-derived CDR1 and CDR2 are SGDLS and YYNGEE. The CDR3 DNA reads as TGTGCCAGCAGCGTAGGGGACTATCCTCGGAATGAGCAGTTCTTC. Protein: CASSVGDYPRNEQFF.

In its sample, this clonotype was seen many times. The rearrangement links TRBV7-8 to TRBJ2-1; 7 bases fit TRBD2. This CDR3 has 16 amino acids. Germline CDR1 SGHVS, CDR2 FQNEAQ. The ends lost 1 base at V and 0 bases at J; junction bases unmatched: 3. The CDR3 DNA reads TGTGCCAGCAGCTTAGGGGCTAGCGGCTCCTACAATGAGCAGTTCTTC. It yields the protein CASSLGASGSYNEQFF.

On this clonotype itself: At one of its ends the junction is not consistent with the germline gene, which may arise from a read error. J is TRBJ1-5 and V is TRBV28; perhaps TRBD1 as D (6 bases). Germline-derived CDR1 and CDR2 are MDHEN and SYDVKM. CDR3 size: 15 residues. Here the CDR3 reads CASSLRTVNNQPPHF. CDR3 DNA: TGTGCCAGCAGTTTAAGGACAGTCAACAATCAGCCCCCGCATTTT.

This clonotype occurred a few times. The genes are TRBV20-1 and TRBJ1-1, with D maybe TRBD1 (5 bases). Germline V lookup: CDR1 DFQATT, CDR2 SNEGSKA (reference sequence). The CDR3 has 13 amino acids. CDR3 region: CRGPGQGNTEAFF. CDR3 DNA sequence: TGCAGGGGGCCTGGGCAGGGGAACACTGAAGCTTTCTTT.

This clonotype has a handful of counts. The rearrangement uses TRBV10-3 and TRBJ1-1, with a possible D match to TRBD1 (6 bases). There are 17 residues in the CDR3. Germline assignment: CDR1 ENHRY and CDR2 SYGVKD. V lost 5 bases and J lost 0, with 19 bases in between. CDR3 loop: CAISPRSGHPLNTEAFF. DNA for the CDR3: TGTGCCATCAGTCCCCGGTCGGGACATCCACTGAACACTGAAGCTTTCTTT.

On this clonotype itself: Its ends do not fully match the called genes, so a read error is possible. The V gene is TRBV9, the J gene TRBJ2-5, with 7 bases lining up with TRBD2. CDR1 is SGDLS and CDR2 is YYNGEE in the germline V gene. The CDR3 totals 14 residues. Here the CDR3 reads CASSVLADDNEQLF. CDR3 nucleotide sequence: TGTGCCAGCAGCGTACTAGCGGATGACAATGAGCAGCTCTTC.

The V and J genes are TRBV11-2 and TRBJ2-1, with D unresolved. The germline CDR1 and CDR2 sequences are SGHAT and FQNNGV. This CDR3 is built from 18 residues. V was pared by 1 base and J by 7 bases, with 23 bases between. The CDR3 loop is CASSLVSVGGLYTNEQFF. In nucleotides, the CDR3 is TGTGCCAGCAGCTTAGTATCGGTAGGTGGGCTATACACGAATGAGCAGTTCTTC.

The chain links TRBV7-2 to TRBJ1-4, with a tentative D call TRBD1 (6 bases). Germline assignment: CDR1 SGHTA and CDR2 FQGNSA. With 2 bases removed from V and 8 bases from J, the gap between germline ends came to 15 bases. The CDR3 has 15 residues. The CDR3 sequence: CASSLSAGAREKLFF. DNA of the CDR3: TGTGCCAGCAGCTTATCGGCGGGGGCTCGGGAAAAACTGTTTTTT.

In its sample, this clonotype was seen a few times. This sequence joins TRBV4-1 and TRBJ1-5, with unresolved D. The CDR3 length is 16 residues. Germline V gene sequence: CDR1 MGHRA, CDR2 YSYEKL. Deletions cut 1 base from V and 0 bases from J, with 10 bases between. The CDR3 bases are TGCGCCAGCAGCCAAGGAGCAGCCTATAGCAATCAGCCCCAGCATTTT. This translates into CASSQGAAYSNQPQHF.

This clonotype was detected a few times. The chain joins TRBV11-2 to TRBJ2-5; no firm D call. This CDR3 contains 16 residues. V gave up 0 bases and J gave up 4 bases, with 15 bases separating them. The germline V gene encodes CDR1 SGHAT and CDR2 FQNNGV. In nucleotides, the CDR3 is TGTGCCAGCAGCTTAGATGTGACCGCCTGGGGAGAGACCCAGTACTTC. Its protein product is CASSLDVTAWGETQYF.

The sample holds a few counts of this clonotype. The rearrangement uses TRBV11-2 and TRBJ2-1; TRBD2 aligns across 13 bases. The closer fit of TRBJ2-7 to the DNA end suggests the J call may be wrong. The germline V gene has CDR1 SGHAT and CDR2 FQNNGV. The length of the CDR3 is 20 residues. CDR3 DNA: TGTGCCAGCAGCCCGGGTTCTGCAGGACTAGCGGGGGCCGGCTCCTACGAGCAGTACTTC. It specifies CASSPGSAGLAGAGSYEQYF.

The chain is built from TRBV27 and TRBJ2-5; possibly TRBD1 for D (6 bases). The CDR3 loop spans 14 amino acids. V gave up 6 bases and J gave up 0 bases, with 11 bases separating them. CDR1 is MNHEY and CDR2 is SMNVEV in the germline V gene (reference sequence). CDR3 DNA: TGTGCCAGCAGCCGGGACACCTACCAAGAGACCCAGTACTTC. It specifies CASSRDTYQETQYF.

The CDR3 DNA is TGTGCCAGCAGTCCTGCTTACTACGGGGACTATGGCTACACCTTC. It translates to CASSPAYYGDYGYTF. The rearrangement joins TRBV6-5 to TRBJ1-2; D unclear. This CDR3 comprises 15 residues. V shed 5 bases and J shed 3 bases, with 16 bases lying between them. Germline V CDR1 and CDR2: MNHEY, SVGAGI.

This clonotype was found a few times. V usage is TRBV13 and J usage is TRBJ1-2; D gene uncertain. V shed 4 bases and J shed 4 bases, with 13 bases lying between them. Germline-derived CDR1 and CDR2 are PRHDT and FYEKMQ (reference sequence). The CDR3 consists of 14 residues. The CDR3 here is CASSSPQLVYGYTF. CDR3 nucleotides: TGTGCCAGCAGCTCCCCCCAACTTGTCTATGGCTACACCTTC.

The J gene is TRBJ1-5, the V gene TRBV2; no clear D. CDR3 size: 15 residues. V was pared by 3 bases and J by 4 bases, with 13 bases between. The germline V gene encodes CDR1 SNHLY and CDR2 FYNNEI. The CDR3 DNA follows: TGTGCCAGCAGTGATGAGCTAGGTGTGAATCAGCCCCAGCATTTT. This gives the protein CASSDELGVNQPQHF.

This clonotype was seen a handful of times. This chain joins TRBV7-9 and TRBJ1-1; TRBD1 agrees at 8 bases. V shed 4 bases, J shed 1 base, and the junction held 5 bases outside the gene matches. CDR3 length equals 15 residues. Germline CDR1 reads SEHNR; CDR2 reads FQNEAQ (reference sequence). CDR3 loop: CASSSNDRGNTEAFF. CDR3 coding DNA: TGTGCCAGCAGCTCAAACGACAGGGGGAACACTGAAGCTTTCTTT.

The gene calls are TRBV7-2 and TRBJ2-1; TRBD2 matches at 9 bases. Germline CDR1 SGHTA, CDR2 FQGNSA. The CDR3 contains 13 residues. V was pared by 1 base and J by 13 bases, with 5 bases of the junction left unmatched. DNA of the CDR3: TGTGCCAGCAGCTTAGAGGGGGGACTAGCACAGTTCTTC. This codes for CASSLEGGLAQFF.

This clonotype has only a few counts. The rearrangement uses TRBV4-3 and TRBJ2-3, with unresolved D. The V end lost 3 bases, the J end lost 1 base, and 11 bases lay between the germline ends. There are 15 residues in the CDR3. The germline CDR1 and CDR2 sequences are LGHNA and YSLEER. The CDR3 region is CASSQLTRRTDTQYF. The DNA of the CDR3 is TGCGCCAGCAGCCAGCTGACACGCCGCACAGATACGCAGTATTTT.

The chain links TRBV5-1 to TRBJ2-5, with 9 nucleotides matching TRBD1. V was pared by 4 bases and J by 5 bases, with 6 bases of the junction left unmatched. There are 14 residues in the CDR3. In germline, CDR1 is SGHRS, CDR2 YFSETQ. The CDR3 bases are TGCGCCAGCAGCCCCACCGGGACAGGGGAGACCCAGTACTTC. This codes for CASSPTGTGETQYF.

The rearrangement uses TRBV6-5 and TRBJ2-1; 8 bases align to TRBD1. This CDR3 is built from 17 residues. The germline CDR1 and CDR2 sequences are MNHEY and SVGAGI. Unmatched junction bases numbered 7, after V lost 0 bases and J lost 3 bases. CDR3 nucleotide sequence: TGTGCCAGCAGTTACTCCATTACAGGGGGTATCTACAATGAGCAGTTCTTC. Translated: CASSYSITGGIYNEQFF.

The chain has TRBV18 and TRBJ2-3; D is undetermined. CDR3 size: 14 residues. Germline loops: CDR1 KGHSH, CDR2 LQKENI. Trimming took 1 base from V and 4 from J, leaving 9 bases between them. The CDR3 sequence is CASSPLGEADTQYF. CDR3 nucleotide sequence: TGTGCCAGCTCACCACTCGGTGAGGCAGATACGCAGTATTTT.

This clonotype showed up just a few times. The chain is built from TRBV5-1 and TRBJ1-2; TRBD1 might be the D (6 bases). The CDR3 is 14 residues long. CDR1 SGHRS and CDR2 YFSETQ come from the germline V gene. The V and J ends lost 1 base and 8 bases respectively, with 15 bases between them. The CDR3 loop is CASSLQDSRAGYTF. The CDR3 DNA reads TGCGCCAGCAGCTTGCAGGACAGCCGCGCAGGCTACACCTTC. The entire variable domain, with the rest obtained from reference TRBV5-1 and TRBJ1-2, is as follows: KAGVTQTPRYLIKTRGQQVTLSCSPISGHRSVSWYQQTPGQGLQFLFEYFSETQRNKGNFPGRFSGRQFSNSRSEMNVSTLELGDSALYLCASSLQDSRAGYTFGSGTRLTVV.

This clonotype was seen a single time. This chain links TRBV7-9 with TRBJ2-1; 9 bases are shared with TRBD1. Germline V lookup: CDR1 SEHNR, CDR2 FQNEAQ (reference sequence). The CDR3 covers 16 residues. Germline trimming cut 2 bases from V and 5 bases from J; bases unmatched to any gene: 7. CDR3 bases: TGTGCCAGCAGCTTAAGTCCGGGACAGGGCGACAATGAGCAGTTCTTC. Translation: CASSLSPGQGDNEQFF.

The V gene is TRBV5-1, the J gene TRBJ2-7, with D perhaps matching TRBD1 (5 bases). The V end was cut by 3 bases, the J end by 6 bases, with 10 bases between. Germline CDR1 is SGHRS and CDR2 is YFSETQ. CDR3 length equals 12 residues. CDR3 residues: CASSSDGAEQYF. DNA of the CDR3: TGCGCCAGCAGCTCGGATGGGGCCGAGCAGTACTTC.

The chain couples TRBV27 to TRBJ2-5, with a tentative D call TRBD1 (6 bases). The CDR3 has 12 residues. Trimming took off 5 bases at V and 10 bases at J, with 14 bases between the two ends. CDR1 and CDR2 from the germline V gene are MNHEY and SMNVEV (reference sequence). The CDR3 sequence: CASSAGAPYQYF. For the CDR3, the DNA is TGTGCCAGCAGTGCAGGGGCCCCTTACCAGTACTTC.